This TCR beta chain came from a study of blood T cell repertoires in COVID-19. This table comes from immunoSEQ multiplex PCR, and its TCRdb copy is limited to in-frame clones, with some not included. This sample has 150,000 to 200,000 clones, with approximately 91% found just once. Residents of approximately 25 US areas, aged about 18 to 89 years, made up the participants. From germline, CDR1 is LGHDT and CDR2 YNNKEL (reference sequence). V lost 4 bases and J 3 bases, leaving 15 bases between the germline ends. The CDR3 is 15 amino acids. V gene TRBV3-1 (or the pseudogene TRBV3-2) combines with J gene TRBJ1-1; D call uncertain. The sequenced sample was PBMCs or T cells enriched from blood (not recorded which). This sequence was found in a woman aged 18-29 years who had recovered from COVID-19. This CDR3 reads CASSRWREADTEAFF. The CDR3, as DNA: TGTGCCAGCAGCCGTTGGAGGGAGGCGGACACTGAAGCTTTCTTT.